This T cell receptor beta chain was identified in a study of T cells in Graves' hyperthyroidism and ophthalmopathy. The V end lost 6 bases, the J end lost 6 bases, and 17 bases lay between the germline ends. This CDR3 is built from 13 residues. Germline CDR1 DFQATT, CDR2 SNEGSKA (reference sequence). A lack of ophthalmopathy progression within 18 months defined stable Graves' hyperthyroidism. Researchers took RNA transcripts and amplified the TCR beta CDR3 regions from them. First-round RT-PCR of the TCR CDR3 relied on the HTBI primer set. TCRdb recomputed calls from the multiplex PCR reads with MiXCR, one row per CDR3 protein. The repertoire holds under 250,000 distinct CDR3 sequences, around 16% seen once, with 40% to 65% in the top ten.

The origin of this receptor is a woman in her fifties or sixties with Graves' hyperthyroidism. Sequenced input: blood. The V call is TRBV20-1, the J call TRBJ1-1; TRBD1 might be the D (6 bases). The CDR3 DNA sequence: TGCAGTGCAGACAGGACACTTTTTTCTGAAGCTTTCTTT. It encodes CSADRTLFSEAFF.